By sample share, the clone carrying this T cell receptor (beta chain) is medium-sized (0.01 to 0.1%). The data were obtained in a study of blood T cell repertoires in COVID-19. The V and J ends lost 0 bases and 8 bases, in that order; junction bases with no gene match: 7. Germline V gene sequence: CDR1 LGHNA, CDR2 YNFKEQ. This CDR3 has 15 amino acids. Method: immunoSEQ multiplex PCR; TCRdb's copy keeps in-frame clones and lacks some. This table has 95,000 to 100,000 clones, 80% to 90% appearing once. The chain employs TRBV4-2 and TRBJ1-2, with 9 bases that match TRBD1. What was sequenced was peripheral blood. The TCR sequence derives from a man older than 75 with acute or convalescent COVID-19. The CDR3: CASSQDRQGVGGYTF. In nucleotides, the CDR3 is TGTGCCAGCAGCCAAGATAGACAGGGGGTTGGGGGCTACACCTTC.